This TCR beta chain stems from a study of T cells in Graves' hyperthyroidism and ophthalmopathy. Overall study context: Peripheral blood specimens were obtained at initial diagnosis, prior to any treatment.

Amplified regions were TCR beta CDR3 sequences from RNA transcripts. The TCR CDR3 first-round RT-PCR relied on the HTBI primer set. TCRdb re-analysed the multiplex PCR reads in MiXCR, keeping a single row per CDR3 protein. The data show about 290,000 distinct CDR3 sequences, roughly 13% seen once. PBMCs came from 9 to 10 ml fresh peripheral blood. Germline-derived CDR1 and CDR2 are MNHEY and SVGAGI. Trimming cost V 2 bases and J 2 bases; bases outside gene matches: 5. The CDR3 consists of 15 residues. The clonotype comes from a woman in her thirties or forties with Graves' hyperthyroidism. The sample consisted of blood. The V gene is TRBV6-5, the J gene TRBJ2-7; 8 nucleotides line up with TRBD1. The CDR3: CASSYGTGQTYEQYF. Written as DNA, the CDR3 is TGTGCCAGCAGTTACGGGACAGGCCAAACCTACGAGCAGTACTTC.